The 7 T cell receptor beta chains below all came from one sample that was sequenced in a study of blood T cell repertoires in COVID-19. Here immunoSEQ multiplex PCR was the method, and the copy in TCRdb shows in-frame clones only, minus some. The top ten hold 2% to 2.5% of the sample, which has 200,000 to 250,000 clones, 75% to 90% seen once. Sample: peripheral blood. These receptors all come from a man aged 25-45 years who had recovered from COVID-19.

The V call is TRBV10-1, the J call TRBJ1-2; TRBD1 matches 7 bases. The V gene end was trimmed by 8 bases and the J gene end by 8 bases; junction bases not matched to a gene: 8. The CDR3 is 12 residues long. Germline V gene data show CDR1 as WNHNN and CDR2 as SYGVQD (reference sequence). The CDR3 nucleotides are TGCGCCAGCGGGAACAGGGGACTGGGCTACACCTTC. This sequence encodes CASGNRGLGYTF.

CDR3 protein: CATSGRATLSYNEQFF. CDR3 nucleotides: TGTGCCACCAGCGGGAGAGCGACCCTCTCCTACAATGAGCAGTTCTTC. The V gene is TRBV15, the J gene TRBJ2-1, with D perhaps TRBD2 (5 bases). CDR1 and CDR2 from the germline V gene are LNHNV and YYDKDF (reference sequence). This CDR3 comprises 16 residues. V lost 5 bases and J 0 bases, leaving 14 bases between the germline ends.

The rearrangement joins TRBV5-1 to TRBJ1-2, with 12 bases matching TRBD1. The V gene's germline CDR1 is SGHRS and CDR2 YFSETQ. V shed 4 bases and J 0 bases; nucleotides not matched to a gene: 7. The CDR3 runs to 17 residues. In DNA, the CDR3 is TGCGCCAGCAGCCTGGGGACAGGGGGCTATACTAACTATGGCTACACCTTC. Translated: CASSLGTGGYTNYGYTF.

The chain carries TRBV11-2 and TRBJ2-7; D not certain. The germline CDR1 and CDR2 sequences are SGHAT and FQNNGV. Between the trimmed V and J ends, which lost 7 bases and 3 bases, there was a span of 13 bases. The CDR3 length is 13 residues. Written as DNA, the CDR3 is TGTGCCAGCAACCCTGGCGGCTTCTACGAGCAGTACTTC. It is translated as CASNPGGFYEQYF.

This chain links TRBV29-1 with TRBJ1-1; 8 positions agree with TRBD1. Germline loops: CDR1 SQVTM, CDR2 ANQGSEA. The CDR3 has 14 residues. The V gene end was trimmed by 8 bases and the J gene end by 3 bases; junction bases not matched to a gene: 11. CDR3 coding DNA: TGCAGCTTGGCGTTCCCGGGACAGGACACTGAAGCTTTCTTT. This gives the protein CSLAFPGQDTEAFF.

This rearrangement joins TRBV4-3 to TRBJ2-5; 12 nucleotides match TRBD2. Per the germline V gene, CDR1 is LGHNA and CDR2 is YSLEER. The CDR3 consists of 18 residues. After removal of 1 base from V and 5 bases from J, the junction contained 11 bases not matched to a gene. CDR3 amino acids: CASSQAPPSGGVEETQYF. The CDR3 DNA reads TGCGCCAGCAGCCAAGCCCCCCCTAGCGGGGGGGTCGAGGAGACCCAGTACTTC.

J is TRBJ2-2 and V is TRBV29-1; D unclear. CDR1 is SQVTM and CDR2 is ANQGSEA in the germline V gene. V lost 7 bases and J lost 7, with 13 bases in between. CDR3 length equals 12 residues. This chain's CDR3 is CSAGVQGGELFF. The CDR3 coding sequence is TGCAGCGCCGGAGTCCAAGGCGGGGAGCTGTTTTTT.